This TCR delta chain emerged from a study of γδ T cells in repeated Plasmodium falciparum infection. Bulk repertoires came from Vgamma9/Vdelta2+ or Vdelta2-negative gammadelta T cells flow-sorted from PBMC. Worth noting for this clone: TCRdb's entry gives the protein of a much larger clone, which mismatches this DNA's translation at residue 13, likely from a read error; the protein reported here is translated from the DNA.

Germline V CDR1 and CDR2: TSWWSYY, QGS. CDR3 size: 18 residues. The trim removed 1 base at V and 2 bases at J, leaving 12 bases unmatched. TRG and TRD sequences were obtained from every sorted gammadelta sample. TCRdb reapplied CATT to the multiplex PCR reads. The sample lists around 82,000 delta-chain clones, under 1.5% occurring once. The clonotype comes from a pool of human donors (malaria-infected and uninfected, not separated). The sequencing sample was made of gamma-delta T cells from blood. This chain uses TRDV1 with TRDJ1; 8 nucleotides match TRDD3. CDR3 in amino acids: CALGEPLRDTWQTDKLIF. For the CDR3, the DNA is TGTGCTCTTGGGGAACCTTTAAGGGATACGTGGCAGACCGATAAACTCATCTTT.